This T cell receptor (beta chain) was obtained from a study of metastatic and nonmetastatic thyroid tumors. Study-level background: Blood and tumor or nodule tissue repertoires from malignant and benign thyroid patients were compared.

Patients were all untreated before their thyroid surgery. CDR1 and CDR2 from the germline V gene are SQVTM and ANQGSEA. V was shortened by 6 bases and J by 1 base, with 9 bases between the two germline ends. The CDR3 has 12 amino acids. Under the authors' procedure: Using the CDR3 differences seen across clinicopathological groups, the authors built a distant-metastasis classifier for papillary thyroid cancer, which was meant to discriminate distant-metastatic patients. TCRdb used MiXCR to call clones anew from the PCR reads. TCRdb's processing, not the authors', yielded these V and J calls. The profile shows about 40,000 clones, roughly 11% of them singletons. With regard to this clone: A much larger clone lies one base from this, so it may be a read error. The CDR3 carries no conserved terminal phenylalanine or tryptophan, so it likely arises from a read error.

Sequenced material: blood. The genes are TRBV29-1 and TRBJ1-1; possible D gene TRBD1, 5 bases. The receptor was derived from a female donor with papillary thyroid cancer or a benign thyroid nodule (not recorded which). Some clones in this sample may be carry-over from other donors' samples. This CDR3 reads CSVGGGNTEAFS. CDR3 DNA sequence: TGCAGCGTGGGGGGGGGGAACACTGAAGCTTTCTCT.